This T cell receptor (beta chain) derives from a study of blood T cell repertoires in COVID-19. The wider study: T cells, B-cell-depleted T cells, or PBMCs supplied cDNA or gDNA.

CDR3 length: 14 residues. Trimming took off 3 bases at V and 3 bases at J, with 11 bases between the two ends. Looked up from germline, CDR1 is MDHEN and CDR2 is SYDVKM. Allocation to cohorts depended on clinical history reported by the participants. In the original workflow: Estimates of nucleated cell counts were drawn from the amplification of reference gene primers. Assay used: immunoSEQ multiplex PCR; TCRdb lists only in-frame clones, some missing. D and trimming were read from the DNA, whereas the V and J calls and clone size are those reported in that table. Among about 330,000 clones listed, roughly 84% were seen once.

The gene calls are TRBV28 and TRBJ1-2; a possible D gene is TRBD1 (6 bases). Sample: PBMCs or T cells enriched from blood (not recorded which). The sequence was obtained from a woman aged 30 to 39 who had recovered from COVID-19. CDR3 in DNA: TGTGCCAGCAGTTTTCAAAGGGGGTACTATGGCTACACCTTC. It encodes CASSFQRGYYGYTF.